This paragraph covers one T cell receptor (beta chain) sequence. Its antigen remains unknown. Profiled with immunoSEQ multiplex PCR; TCRdb holds only in-frame clones, not every one. The sample carries 95,000 to 150,000 clones, 85% to 95% recorded once. The data derive from a study of cytomegalovirus exposure and HLA in healthy donors. General study findings and limits: The study listed approximately 160 cytomegalovirus-associated TCR beta chains. Using the classifier, cytomegalovirus status was reportedly diagnosed with high specificity and sensitivity. Rare sequences made up most TCRs, while some public TCRs were found in many donors. Confirmation was obtained in vitro that a few CMV-associated chains are specific for CMV antigens.

CDR3 length: 13 residues. J was trimmed by 6 bases and V by 4 bases; bases with no gene match: 4. Looked up from germline, CDR1 is SGDLS and CDR2 is YYNGEE. The chain employs TRBV9 and TRBJ1-1; 9 bases fit TRBD1. The TCR comes from a woman aged 18-29 years in good health and CMV-seronegative. The sequencing input was PBMCs. CDR3 coding DNA: TGTGCCAGCAGCCTCCGACAGGGGGCTGAAGCTTTCTTT. It yields the protein CASSLRQGAEAFF.